The 20 T cell receptor beta chains below all came from one sample that was sequenced in a study of spatial heterogeneity in lung cancer (dated by TCRdb to between 2019 and 2020). Here is what the overall study found, with its caveats: The number of expanded intratumoral alpha and beta TCRs correlated with the tumor nonsynonymous mutation count.

Sample time point, as interpreted from the label and publication: sample taken at primary tumor resection. Their target antigens are unknown. The library was generated by 5' RACE. The instrument given in TCRdb is NextSeq 500. The public reads were reanalyzed by TCRdb: fastp trimming at Q25, MiXCR alignment, in-frame beta chains only. Every entry covers one CDR3 protein and lists the most common genes and DNA from its rows. The sample table contains 15,000 to 20,000 distinct CDR3 sequences; only one count was recorded for 5.5% to 6.5% of them. About 4% of the sample belongs to the ten largest clones. The source was lung tumor tissue, collected at surgery. The receptor source for this set is a female donor with early-stage non-small cell lung cancer.

This clonotype was detected ten times or more. V and J are TRBV20-1 and TRBJ2-7; 8 positions agree with TRBD2. This CDR3 is 15 amino acids long. Germline V gene data show CDR1 as DFQATT and CDR2 as SNEGSKA (reference sequence). Trimming removed 6 bases from V and 0 bases from J; junction bases left unmatched: 10. CDR3 nucleotides: TGCAGTGCACAAAAGCGGGAGCGATACTCCTACGAGCAGTACTTC. Amino acid sequence: CSAQKRERYSYEQYF.

The table lists this clonotype with many counts. V is TRBV9 and J is TRBJ1-2; 7 bases align to TRBD1. Unmatched junction bases numbered 6, after V lost 0 bases and J lost 7 bases. The CDR3 has 14 residues. Germline V gene sequence: CDR1 SGDLS, CDR2 YYNGEE. For the CDR3, the DNA is TGTGCCAGCAGCGTAGAGACAGGGTCACTTGGCTACACCTTC. This encodes CASSVETGSLGYTF. Full variable domain (rest looked up from reference TRBV9 and TRBJ1-2): DSGVTQTPKHLITATGQRVTLRCSPRSGDLSVYWYQQSLDQGLQFLIQYYNGEERAKGNILERFSAQQFPDLHSELNLSSLELGDSALYFCASSVETGSLGYTFGSGTRLTVV.

At least ten counts were recorded for this clonotype. The chain recombines TRBV7-2 with TRBJ2-6; D not certain. This CDR3 region has 16 residues. CDR1 and CDR2 (germline): SGHTA, FQGNSA. The V end lost 1 base, the J end lost 0 bases, and 7 bases lay between the germline ends. CDR3 nucleotides: TGTGCCAGCAGCTTAGAACGGCCCTCTGGGGCCAACGTCCTGACTTTC. Translating it yields CASSLERPSGANVLTF.

This clonotype is medium-sized. The chain employs TRBV30 and TRBJ1-1; unclear D gene. Looked up from germline, CDR1 is GTSNPN and CDR2 is SVGIG (reference sequence). Trimming stripped 4 bases from V and 0 bases from J, with 12 bases between. The CDR3 spans 14 residues. This CDR3 reads CAWTESIMNTEAFF. CDR3 in DNA: TGTGCCTGGACAGAGTCAATTATGAACACTGAAGCTTTCTTT. Full variable domain (missing parts from reference TRBV30 and TRBJ1-1): SQTIHQWPATLVQPVGSPLSLECTVEGTSNPNLYWYRQAAGRGLQLLFYSVGIGQISSEVPQNLSASRPQDRQFILSSKKLLLSDSGFYLCAWTESIMNTEAFFGQGTRLTVV.

At least ten counts were recorded for this clonotype. The V gene is TRBV6-2 or TRBV6-3, the J gene TRBJ2-3, with TRBD2 matching over 9 bases. Germline assignment: CDR1 MNHEY and CDR2 SVGEGT. This CDR3 region has 16 residues. V was pared by 5 bases and J by 5 bases, with 11 bases of the junction left unmatched. CDR3 nucleotides: TGTGCCAGCAGTATCTGGGTAGCGGGAGTTGGAGATACGCAGTATTTT. This translates into CASSIWVAGVGDTQYF.

V and J are TRBV7-2 and TRBJ1-5, with unresolved D. CDR3 length equals 13 residues. The germline gives CDR1 SGHTA, CDR2 FQGNSA. Trimming removed 2 bases at V and 5 bases at J, with 7 bases between. Written as DNA, the CDR3 is TGTGCCAGCAGCTTAACTCCAGATCAGCCCCAGCATTTT. Translation: CASSLTPDQPQHF.

This clonotype was counted many times. The V gene is TRBV28, the J gene TRBJ2-5; D call uncertain. The germline gives CDR1 MDHEN, CDR2 SYDVKM. The CDR3 length is 13 residues. Trimming pared 7 bases from V and 7 bases from J, leaving 16 bases between. The CDR3 sequence is CASTVADRRTQYF. The CDR3 nucleotides are TGTGCCAGCACCGTAGCCGATAGGCGGACCCAGTACTTC.

Ten or more counts support this clonotype. One end of the junction does not line up with germline, which may come from a read error. The chain links TRBV7-7 to TRBJ1-1; D perhaps matches TRBD1 (6 bases). The CDR3 is 13 amino acids. CDR1 and CDR2 from the germline V gene are SSHAT and FNYEAQ (reference sequence). For the CDR3, the DNA is TGTGCTAGCAGCTTAGAAAGGGGGACTGAAGCTTTCTTT. Protein: CASSLERGTEAFF.

This clonotype has ten or more counts. The V and J genes are TRBV10-2 and TRBJ1-5, with D perhaps TRBD1 (5 bases). Trimming cost V 0 bases and J 4 bases, with 7 bases left between them. Germline values: CDR1 WSHSY, CDR2 SAAADI. The CDR3 length is 14 residues. CDR3 protein: CASSESRGNQPQHF. Written as DNA, the CDR3 is TGCGCCAGCAGTGAGTCGCGGGGGAATCAGCCCCAGCATTTT.

This clonotype was recorded many times. CDR3 loop: CASLSFDTEAFF. The CDR3 coding sequence is TGTGCCAGCCTCTCCTTTGACACTGAAGCTTTCTTT. The V call is TRBV6-2 or TRBV6-3, the J call TRBJ1-1, with D unresolved. This CDR3 contains 12 residues. CDR1 MNHEY and CDR2 SVGEGT come from the germline V gene. The germline V and J ends were trimmed by 8 bases and 3 bases, with 10 bases remaining between them.

Remarks on this clonotype: A read error may explain this, as a much larger clone is one base away. The CDR3 coding sequence is TGTGCCAGCAGCTCTGGCGGAAGCGGTTCCTACAATGTGCAGTTCTTC. Translating gives CASSSGGSGSYNVQFF. The chain links TRBV7-2 to TRBJ2-1; TRBD2 is a possible D gene (5 bases). Germline V gene sequence: CDR1 SGHTA, CDR2 FQGNSA. The CDR3 runs to 16 residues.

This clonotype was counted only a few times. The rearrangement uses TRBV7-3 and TRBJ1-5; D uncertain. Germline V gene data show CDR1 as SGHTA and CDR2 as FQGTGA. Trimming shortened V by 5 bases and J by 7 bases, and 12 bases separated the two germline ends. There are 13 residues in the CDR3. The CDR3 is CASSEDLGQPQHF. DNA for the CDR3: TGTGCCAGCAGCGAAGACTTGGGGCAGCCCCAGCATTTT.

This clonotype was detected many times. V is TRBV5-1 and J is TRBJ2-7; tentative D call: TRBD1 (6 bases). In germline, CDR1 is SGHRS, CDR2 YFSETQ. The length of the CDR3 is 14 residues. Trimming left V 3 bases short and J 5 bases short, with 15 bases between. This CDR3 is CASSWGLGSDEQYF. The DNA for the CDR3 is TGCGCCAGCAGCTGGGGGCTAGGGAGCGACGAGCAGTACTTC. Supplemented by reference TRBV5-1 and TRBJ2-7, the full variable domain reads KAGVTQTPRYLIKTRGQQVTLSCSPISGHRSVSWYQQTPGQGLQFLFEYFSETQRNKGNFPGRFSGRQFSNSRSEMNVSTLELGDSALYLCASSWGLGSDEQYFGPGTRLTVT.

This clonotype was observed at least ten times. This chain links TRBV29-1 with TRBJ2-7; the D gene is possibly TRBD2 (6 bases). The CDR3 extends over 14 amino acids. With 5 bases removed from V and 0 bases from J, the gap between germline ends came to 14 bases. The germline V gene encodes CDR1 SQVTM and CDR2 ANQGSEA. Here the CDR3 DNA reads TGCAGCGTTCGTGGCGGGACCAGCTCCTACGAGCAGTACTTC. It specifies CSVRGGTSSYEQYF.

The sample holds many counts of this clonotype. This chain uses TRBV6-2 or TRBV6-3 with TRBJ2-1; 10 nucleotides agree with TRBD2. The CDR3 totals 17 residues. The ends lost 5 bases at V and 1 base at J; junction bases unmatched: 8. Germline V gene lookup returns CDR1 MNHEY and CDR2 SVGEGT. The CDR3 DNA reads TGTGCCAGCAGTGGGCTAGCGGGAGTTATGTCCTACAATGAGCAGTTCTTC. Translated, it gives CASSGLAGVMSYNEQFF.

This clonotype was detected ten times or more. The J gene is TRBJ2-1, the V gene TRBV19, with D possibly being TRBD1 (5 bases). V gave up 4 bases and J gave up 2 bases, with 9 bases separating them. This CDR3 has 14 amino acids. Germline loops: CDR1 LNHDA, CDR2 SQIVND (reference sequence). Here the CDR3 reads CASSKQATYNEQFF. CDR3 coding DNA: TGTGCCAGTAGTAAACAGGCTACCTACAATGAGCAGTTCTTC. Looking up the rest from reference TRBV19 and TRBJ2-1 gives the full variable domain: DGGITQSPKYLFRKEGQNVTLSCEQNLNHDAMYWYRQDPGQGLRLIYYSQIVNDFQKGDIAEGYSVSREKKESFPLTVTSAQKNPTAFYLCASSKQATYNEQFFGPGTRLTVL.

This clonotype was seen at least ten times. CDR3 region: CSARDQRLAGWTYEQYF. In nucleotides, the CDR3 is TGCAGTGCTAGAGATCAGAGACTAGCGGGATGGACCTACGAGCAGTACTTC. The chain links TRBV20-1 to TRBJ2-7; TRBD2 agrees at 11 bases. V was clipped by 0 bases and J by 2 bases; unmatched bases: 9. The CDR3 runs 17 residues. The germline CDR1 and CDR2 sequences are DFQATT and SNEGSKA (reference sequence).

In its sample, this clonotype was seen many times. The chain recombines TRBV20-1 with TRBJ2-7; 9 positions agree with TRBD2. V lost 2 bases to trimming and J lost 5 bases; unmatched junction nucleotides: 10. The CDR3 runs to 15 residues. Germline-derived CDR1 and CDR2 are DFQATT and SNEGSKA (reference sequence). DNA of the CDR3: TGCAGTGCTAGATTTGGCGGGAGGGCCCTCAACGAGCAGTACTTC. It encodes CSARFGGRALNEQYF.

This clonotype was seen at least ten times. The V and J genes are TRBV7-9 and TRBJ1-4; 7 bases align to TRBD1. Trimming removed 7 bases from V and 7 bases from J; junction bases left unmatched: 12. This CDR3 contains 15 residues. Per germline, CDR1 SEHNR and CDR2 FQNEAQ (reference sequence). The DNA of the CDR3 is TGTGCCAGCAACCTTGGACAGGTTGGTGCTGAAAAACTGTTTTTT. This codes for CASNLGQVGAEKLFF. Variable domain in full (rest from reference TRBV7-9 and TRBJ1-4): DTGVSQNPRHKITKRGQNVTFRCDPISEHNRLYWYRQTLGQGPEFLTYFQNEAQLEKSRLLSDRFSAERPKGSFSTLEIQRTEQGDSAMYLCASNLGQVGAEKLFFGSGTQLSVL.

This chain joins TRBV5-1 and TRBJ2-3; 9 bases are shared with TRBD1. The CDR3 sequence is 15 residues long. The V gene's germline CDR1 is SGHRS and CDR2 YFSETQ. Germline trimming cut 4 bases from V and 4 bases from J; bases unmatched to any gene: 7. The CDR3 is CASSTSGTGSDTQYF. CDR3 DNA sequence: TGCGCCAGCAGCACGTCCGGGACAGGGTCAGATACGCAGTATTTT.